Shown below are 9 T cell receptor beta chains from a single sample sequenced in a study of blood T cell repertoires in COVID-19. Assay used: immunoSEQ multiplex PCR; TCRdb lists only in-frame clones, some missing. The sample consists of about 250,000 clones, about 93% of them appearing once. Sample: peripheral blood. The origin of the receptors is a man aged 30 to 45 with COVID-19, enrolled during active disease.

CDR3: CACLPGLALDTQYF. The CDR3 bases are TGTGCCTGCCTCCCGGGACTAGCGTTGGATACGCAGTATTTT. The chain joins TRBV30 to TRBJ2-3; TRBD2 matches at 10 bases. The CDR3 contains 14 residues. The J segment lost 6 bases and the V segment lost 6 bases, leaving 9 bases of the junction unmatched. CDR1 GTSNPN and CDR2 SVGIG come from the germline V gene (reference sequence). The full variable domain, in which reference TRBV30 and TRBJ2-3 provide the parts outside the CDR3, is SQTIHQWPATLVQPVGSPLSLECTVEGTSNPNLYWYRQAAGRGLQLLFYSVGIGQISSEVPQNLSASRPQDRQFILSSKKLLLSDSGFYLCACLPGLALDTQYFGPGTRLTVL.

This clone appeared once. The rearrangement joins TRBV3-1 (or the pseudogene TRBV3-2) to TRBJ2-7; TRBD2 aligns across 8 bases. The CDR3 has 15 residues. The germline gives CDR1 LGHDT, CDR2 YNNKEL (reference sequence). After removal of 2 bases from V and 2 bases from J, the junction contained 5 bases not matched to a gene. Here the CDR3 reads CASSQISGMTYEQYF. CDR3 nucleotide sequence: TGTGCCAGCAGCCAAATTAGCGGGATGACCTACGAGCAGTACTTC.

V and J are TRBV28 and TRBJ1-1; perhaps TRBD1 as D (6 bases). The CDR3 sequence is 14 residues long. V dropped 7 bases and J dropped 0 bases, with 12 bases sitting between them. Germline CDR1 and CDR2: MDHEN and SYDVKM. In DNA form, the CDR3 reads TGTGCCAGCATCCCTGGGGACATGAACACTGAAGCTTTCTTT. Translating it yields CASIPGDMNTEAFF.

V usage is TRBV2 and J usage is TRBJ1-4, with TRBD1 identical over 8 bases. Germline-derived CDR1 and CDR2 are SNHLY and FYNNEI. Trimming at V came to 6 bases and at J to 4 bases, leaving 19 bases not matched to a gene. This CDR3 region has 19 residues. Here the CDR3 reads CASRPIQTGDGPLNEKLFF. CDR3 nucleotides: TGTGCCAGCAGGCCCATCCAGACAGGGGATGGACCCCTTAATGAAAAACTGTTTTTT.

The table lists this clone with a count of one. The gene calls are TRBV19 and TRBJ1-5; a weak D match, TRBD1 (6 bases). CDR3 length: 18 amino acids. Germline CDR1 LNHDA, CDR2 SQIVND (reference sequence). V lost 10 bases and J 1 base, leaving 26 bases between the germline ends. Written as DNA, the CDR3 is TGTGCCACCAGAGCGTTGTTTCGGGGGGGCGGGAGCAATCAGCCCCAGCATTTT. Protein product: CATRALFRGGGSNQPQHF. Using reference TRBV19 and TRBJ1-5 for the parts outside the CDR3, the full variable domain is DGGITQSPKYLFRKEGQNVTLSCEQNLNHDAMYWYRQDPGQGLRLIYYSQIVNDFQKGDIAEGYSVSREKKESFPLTVTSAQKNPTAFYLCATRALFRGGGSNQPQHFGDGTRLSIL.

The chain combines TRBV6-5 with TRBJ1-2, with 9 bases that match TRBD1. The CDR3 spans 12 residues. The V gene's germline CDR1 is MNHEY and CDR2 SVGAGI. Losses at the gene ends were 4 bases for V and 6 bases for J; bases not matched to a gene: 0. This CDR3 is CASSWDRDGYTF. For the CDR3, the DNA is TGTGCCAGCAGTTGGGACAGGGATGGCTACACCTTC.

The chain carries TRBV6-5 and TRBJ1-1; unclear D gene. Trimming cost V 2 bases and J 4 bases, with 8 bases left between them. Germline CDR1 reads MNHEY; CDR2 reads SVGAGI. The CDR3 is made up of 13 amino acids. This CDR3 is CASSYEGPTEAFF. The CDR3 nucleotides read TGTGCCAGCAGTTACGAGGGTCCCACTGAAGCTTTCTTT.

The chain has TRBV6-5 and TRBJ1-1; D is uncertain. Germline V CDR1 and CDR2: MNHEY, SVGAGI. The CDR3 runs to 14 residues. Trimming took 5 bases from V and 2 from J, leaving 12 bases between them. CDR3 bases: TGTGCCAGCAGTCCCCGGGAGGCAAACACTGAAGCTTTCTTT. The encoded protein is CASSPREANTEAFF.

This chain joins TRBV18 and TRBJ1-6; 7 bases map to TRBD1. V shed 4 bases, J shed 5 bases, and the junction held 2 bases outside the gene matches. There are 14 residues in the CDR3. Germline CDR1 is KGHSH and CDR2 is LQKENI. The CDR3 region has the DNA TGTGCCAGCTCACGGGACAGAGATAATTCACCCCTCCACTTT. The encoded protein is CASSRDRDNSPLHF.